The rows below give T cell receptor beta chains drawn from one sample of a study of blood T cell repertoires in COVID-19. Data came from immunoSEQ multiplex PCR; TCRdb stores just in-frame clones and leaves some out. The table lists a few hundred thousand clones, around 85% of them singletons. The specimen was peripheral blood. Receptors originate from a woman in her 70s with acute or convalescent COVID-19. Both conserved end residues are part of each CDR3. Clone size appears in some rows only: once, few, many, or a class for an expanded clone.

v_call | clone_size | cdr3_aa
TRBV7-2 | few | CASSPAAGTNEKLFF
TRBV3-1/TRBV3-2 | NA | CASSRQGVSEAFF
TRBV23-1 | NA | CASSQGASSPLHF
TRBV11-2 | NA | CASSLMGTPSYEQYF
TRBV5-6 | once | CASSFSGTTTYEQYF
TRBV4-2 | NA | CASSSREHYNEQFF
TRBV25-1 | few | CASRKFPEGTKNIQYF
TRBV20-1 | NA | CSTPRGTEAFF
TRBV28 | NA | CASRLGTYEQYF
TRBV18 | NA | CASSPGGAKETQYF
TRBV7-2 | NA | CASSPSGQRTPQQFF
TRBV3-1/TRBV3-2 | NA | CASSRPGEKLFF
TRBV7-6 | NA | CASSLALDRKETQYF
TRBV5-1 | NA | CASSQSGGKVTYEQYF
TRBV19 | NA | CASSIYRGSNQPQHF
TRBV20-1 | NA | CSARQSYGYTF
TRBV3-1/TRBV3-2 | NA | CASSDHSGGRAGANVLTF
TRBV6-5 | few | CASSYGGLSSYEQYF
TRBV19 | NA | CASSLRSQGGGTEAFF
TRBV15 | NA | CATSANRAPNEKLFF
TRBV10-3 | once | CAISPTGVGTEAFF
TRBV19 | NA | CASTPERGGAQNEQYF
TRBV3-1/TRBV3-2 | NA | CASSLRRGSSYNEQFF
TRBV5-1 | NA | CASSSSGTAYEQYF
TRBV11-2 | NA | CASSLGPQDRGYTF
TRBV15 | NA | CATSTAGGAINEQFF
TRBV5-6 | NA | CASSSLTFGLTSTDTQYF
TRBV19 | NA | CASSTYRGAKNIQYF
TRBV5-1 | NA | CASSLQGGVSGDTQYF
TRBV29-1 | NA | CSVELGQGGNEQFF
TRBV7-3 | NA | CASSLRSGSPLHF
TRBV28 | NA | CASSFERLKNIQYF
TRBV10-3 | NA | CAINQDHGTDTQYF
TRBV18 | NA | CASSGQPSGYTF
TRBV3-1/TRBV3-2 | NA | CASSPRGYEQYF
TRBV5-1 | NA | CASTPDRGSYEQYF
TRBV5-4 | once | CASSWGLASTGELFF
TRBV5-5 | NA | CASNGEPAQPQHF
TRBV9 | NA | CASSAGDSGNTIYF
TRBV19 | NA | CASSIAHYGYTF
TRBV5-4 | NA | CASSPGQGLSQGNEQYF
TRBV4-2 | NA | CASSQGQEESGLFF
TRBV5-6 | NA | CASSFEGTGRNTIYF
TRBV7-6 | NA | CASSPSGQGNYGYTF
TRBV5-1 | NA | CASALGQLKNTGELFF
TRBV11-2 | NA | CASSFGLTLHF
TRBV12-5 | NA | CASGTGQVDSPLHF
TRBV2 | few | CASSENVRGAYGYTF
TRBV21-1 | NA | CASSTGQMNTEAFF
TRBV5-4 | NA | CASSLGTGSVTQYF
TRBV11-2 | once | CASSLSSSGFREQFF
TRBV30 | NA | CAWSVSRGGQPQHF
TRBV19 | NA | CASSIPRRSGTPHTEAFF
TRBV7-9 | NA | CAAGAGGSLAFF
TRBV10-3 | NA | CAISGLPGDNEQFF
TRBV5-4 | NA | CASSEQLNTEAFF